This T cell receptor beta chain was retrieved from a study of blood T cell repertoires in COVID-19 (dated by TCRdb to the early 2020s). At the level of the whole study: Samples from collaborators originated in the United States, Italy and Spain and spanned both the acute and convalescent phases of COVID-19. The prospective study material was composed of cDNA or gDNA derived from T cells, B-cell-depleted T cells, or PBMCs. The repertoires were made available in a free public database intended to serve as a resource for research on the immune response to SARS-CoV-2. The samples were drawn from the first 160 participants of the ongoing ImmuneRACE study and from 950 to 1,500 subjects provided by 6 global collaborators. Where available, HLA class I and class II types were obtained from metadata supplied by the sample provider rather than from assay-based typing. A de-identified subject ID, COVID-19 status, age in years and sex were almost always included in the sample metadata. Subjects who had been exposed to COVID-19, were actively infected with it, or had recovered from it provided the deeply sampled blood TCRbeta repertoires that made up the dataset. The paper's findings and limits, for the study overall: The amount of clinical and demographic metadata varied by source and participant and was provided uncurated.

The immunoSEQ Assay, a bias-controlled multiplex PCR, was used to amplify TCRbeta CDR3 regions from genomic DNA. In the source study's methods: The number of nucleated cells in each sample was estimated from the amplification of reference gene primers within the assay. To quantify the absolute abundance of each unique TCRbeta CDR3 rearrangement, sequence reads were collapsed and filtered. For each sample, productive Simpson clonality was calculated by taking the square root of Simpson's diversity index across productive rearrangements. Not all clones reach the TCRdb copy of this immuneACCESS table, which keeps in-frame sequences only. Checked studies attribute under half of the gap to unresolved V genes and leave the rest unexplained. The DNA gave D and trimming, while V, J and clone size come from that table. The sample data list about 53,000 clones, and around 83% of these were observed just once. The top ten constitute approximately 12% of the sample.

Each collaborating institution followed its own protocols to collect whole blood in K2EDTA tubes. For TCRbeta analysis, collaborator samples were shipped as frozen whole blood, as isolated PBMCs, or as DNA extracted from either sample type. This clone was seen only once. No antigen is known for it. No base quality information exists; no much larger clone differs at one position. V ends up 4 bases short and J 6 bases short, with an unmatched junction base count of 5. The germline V gene gives CDR1 as MGHRA and CDR2 as YSYEKL. Inclusive of the bounding cysteine and phenylalanine, the CDR3 is 14 residues long. The entry retains the CDR3 DNA only, 42 bases that are in frame from base 1.

The V gene is TRBV4-1 and the J gene is TRBJ2-1; 8 middle bases align to TRBD1. The sample comprised peripheral blood. The sequence derives from a man between 65 and 85 years old with active COVID-19. Here is the DNA: TGCGCCAGCAGCCCCTTCACAGGGGGCAATGAGCAGTTCTTC. Its translation reads: CASSPFTGGNEQFF.